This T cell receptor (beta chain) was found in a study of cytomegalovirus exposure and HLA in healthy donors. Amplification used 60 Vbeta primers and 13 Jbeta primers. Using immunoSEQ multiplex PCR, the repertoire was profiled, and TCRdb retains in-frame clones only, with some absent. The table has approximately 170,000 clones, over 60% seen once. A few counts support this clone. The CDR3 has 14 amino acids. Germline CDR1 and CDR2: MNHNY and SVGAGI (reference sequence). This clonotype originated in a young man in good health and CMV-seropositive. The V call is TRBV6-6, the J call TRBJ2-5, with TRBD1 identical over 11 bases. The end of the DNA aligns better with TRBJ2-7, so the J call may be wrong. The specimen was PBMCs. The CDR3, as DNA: TGTGCCAGCAGCTTGGACAGGGGGCTGATCGAGCAGTACTTC. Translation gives CASSLDRGLIEQYF.